This T cell receptor (beta chain) derives from a study of cytomegalovirus exposure and HLA in healthy donors. Study summary: The approximately 100 million unique TCR beta sequences, from about 180 million T cells, were found by an earlier analysis.

Study-level points and caveats: Rare sequences made up most TCRs, while some public TCRs were found in many donors. Investigators reported over 150 TCR beta chains as tied to cytomegalovirus.

Note on this clone: What it recognizes is unknown.

60 Vbeta and 13 Jbeta primers were used in PCR. Profiled with immunoSEQ multiplex PCR; TCRdb holds only in-frame clones, not every one. Its table lists 200,000 to 250,000 clones. The CDR3 totals 16 residues. Germline-derived CDR1 and CDR2 are SGHRS and YFSETQ. The V end was cut by 0 bases, the J end by 0 bases, with 12 bases between. The chain employs TRBV5-1 and TRBJ1-1; the D gene is possibly TRBD1 (5 bases). This clonotype originated in a woman in her 30s in good health and CMV-seropositive. Sequencing input: PBMCs. CDR3 nucleotide sequence: TGCGCCAGCAGCTTGGACCCGGGGGGGGTGAACACTGAAGCTTTCTTT. Encoded protein: CASSLDPGGVNTEAFF. The complete variable domain, with remaining parts taken from reference TRBV5-1 and TRBJ1-1, reads KAGVTQTPRYLIKTRGQQVTLSCSPISGHRSVSWYQQTPGQGLQFLFEYFSETQRNKGNFPGRFSGRQFSNSRSEMNVSTLELGDSALYLCASSLDPGGVNTEAFFGQGTRLTVV.